This TCR beta chain was recovered during a study of shared T cell receptors in the human thymus. Generated by immunoSEQ multiplex PCR, the TCRdb table keeps only in-frame clones and is missing some. Of approximately 760,000 clones in the sample, around 85% were seen once. This CDR3 contains 14 residues. The V segment lost 2 bases and the J segment 6 bases; nucleotides outside the gene matches: 4. Per germline, CDR1 SGHVS and CDR2 FQNEAQ. The same sample was also used in a study of human thymus T cells. As that study records: Donors were healthy Finnish infants having corrective surgery for congenital heart defects. Thymic resections from corrective heart surgery supplied the tissue. Usage of V and J genes appeared biased in thymic and blood repertoires. What related research reported was that thymic repertoires overlapped highly among unrelated individuals.

Sequencing was carried out using thymocytes. This TCR came from a girl in the first two years of life with a congenital heart defect. The rearrangement joins TRBV7-8 to TRBJ2-1; 7 bases fit TRBD1. The CDR3 sequence is CASSLRGLINEQFF. The CDR3 nucleotides are TGTGCCAGCAGCTTAAGGGGGCTAATCAATGAGCAGTTCTTC.